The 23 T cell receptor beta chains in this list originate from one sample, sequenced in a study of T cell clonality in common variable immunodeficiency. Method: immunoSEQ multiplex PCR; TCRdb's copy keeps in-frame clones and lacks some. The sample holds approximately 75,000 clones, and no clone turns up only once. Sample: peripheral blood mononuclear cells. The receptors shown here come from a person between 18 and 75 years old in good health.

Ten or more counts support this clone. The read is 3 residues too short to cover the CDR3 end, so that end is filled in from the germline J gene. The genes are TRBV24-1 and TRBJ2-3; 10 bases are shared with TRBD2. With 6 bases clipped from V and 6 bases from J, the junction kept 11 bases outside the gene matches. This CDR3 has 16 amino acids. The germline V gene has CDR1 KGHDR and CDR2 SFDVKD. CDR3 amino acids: CATSRTSGLMADTQYF. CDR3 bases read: TGTGCCACCAGTCGGACTAGCGGACTTATGGCGGATACG.

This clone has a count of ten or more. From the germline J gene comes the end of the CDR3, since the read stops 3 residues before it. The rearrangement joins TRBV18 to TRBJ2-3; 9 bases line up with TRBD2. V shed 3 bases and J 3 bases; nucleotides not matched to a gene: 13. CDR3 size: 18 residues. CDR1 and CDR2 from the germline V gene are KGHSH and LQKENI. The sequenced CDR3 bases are TGTGCCAGCTCACCCCTACCTAGCGGGATCGGGGAGACAGATACG. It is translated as CASSPLPSGIGETDT. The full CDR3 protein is CASSPLPSGIGETDTQYF.

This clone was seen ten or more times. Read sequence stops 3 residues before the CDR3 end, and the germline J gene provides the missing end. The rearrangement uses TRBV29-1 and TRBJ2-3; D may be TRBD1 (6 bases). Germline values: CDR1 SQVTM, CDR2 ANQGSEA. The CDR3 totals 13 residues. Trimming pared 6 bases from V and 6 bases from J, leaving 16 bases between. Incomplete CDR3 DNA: TGCAGCGTCTCACAGGGTAGAGAGGATACG. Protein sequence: CSVSQGREDT. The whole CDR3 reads CSVSQGREDTQYF.

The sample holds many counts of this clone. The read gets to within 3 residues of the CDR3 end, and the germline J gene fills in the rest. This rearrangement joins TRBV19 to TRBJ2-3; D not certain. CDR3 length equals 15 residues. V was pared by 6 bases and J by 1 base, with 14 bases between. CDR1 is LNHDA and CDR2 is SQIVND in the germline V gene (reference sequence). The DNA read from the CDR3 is TGTGCCAGTAGCCTCCTGGGTCGGGGCACAGATACG. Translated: CASSLLGRGTDT. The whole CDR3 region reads CASSLLGRGTDTQYF.

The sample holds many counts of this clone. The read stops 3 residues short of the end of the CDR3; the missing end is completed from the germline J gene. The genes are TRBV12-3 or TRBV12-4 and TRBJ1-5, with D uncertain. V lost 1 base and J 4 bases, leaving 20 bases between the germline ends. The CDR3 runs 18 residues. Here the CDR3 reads CASSLERPSPLINQPQHF. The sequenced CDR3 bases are TGTGCCAGCAGTTTAGAGCGCCCTTCTCCTTTAATAAATCAGCCC.

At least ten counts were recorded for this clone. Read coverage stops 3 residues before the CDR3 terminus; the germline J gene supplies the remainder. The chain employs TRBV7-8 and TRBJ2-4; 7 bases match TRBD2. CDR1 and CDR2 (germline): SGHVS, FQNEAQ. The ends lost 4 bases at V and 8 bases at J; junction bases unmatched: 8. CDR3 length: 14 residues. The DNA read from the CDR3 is TGTGCCAGCAGCTCCTGGGGGGGGAGGGACATT. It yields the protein CASSSWGGRDI. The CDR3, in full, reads CASSSWGGRDIQYF.

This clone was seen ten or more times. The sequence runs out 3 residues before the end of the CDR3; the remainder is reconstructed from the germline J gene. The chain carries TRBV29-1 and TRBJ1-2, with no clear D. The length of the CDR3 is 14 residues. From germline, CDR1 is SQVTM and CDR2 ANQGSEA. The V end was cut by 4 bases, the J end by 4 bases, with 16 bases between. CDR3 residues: CSVVPPGFSYGYTF. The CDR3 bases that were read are TGCAGCGTTGTACCTCCCGGTTTCTCCTATGGC.

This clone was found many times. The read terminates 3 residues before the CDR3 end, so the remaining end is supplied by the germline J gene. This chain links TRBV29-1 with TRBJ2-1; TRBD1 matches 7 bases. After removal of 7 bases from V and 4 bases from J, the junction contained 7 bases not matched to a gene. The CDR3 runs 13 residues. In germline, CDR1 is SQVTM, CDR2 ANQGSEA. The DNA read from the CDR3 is TGCAGCGCGGGAACAGGGGCGTACAATGAG. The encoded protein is CSAGTGAYNE. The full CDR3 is CSAGTGAYNEQFF.

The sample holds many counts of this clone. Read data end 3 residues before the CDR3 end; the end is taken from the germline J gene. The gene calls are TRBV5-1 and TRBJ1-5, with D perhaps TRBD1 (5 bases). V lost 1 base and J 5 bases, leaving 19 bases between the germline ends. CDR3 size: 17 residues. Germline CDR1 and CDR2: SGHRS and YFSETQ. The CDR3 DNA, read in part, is TGCGCCAGCAGCTTGTCGCCAGGGTTTCCGGAGGATCAGCCC. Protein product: CASSLSPGFPEDQP. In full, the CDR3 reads CASSLSPGFPEDQPQHF.

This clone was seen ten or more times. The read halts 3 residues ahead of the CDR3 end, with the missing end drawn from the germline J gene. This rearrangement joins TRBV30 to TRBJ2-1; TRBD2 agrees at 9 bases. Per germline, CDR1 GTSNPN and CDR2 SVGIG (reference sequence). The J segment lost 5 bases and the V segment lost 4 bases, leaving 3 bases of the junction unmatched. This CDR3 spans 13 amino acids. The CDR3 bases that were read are TGTGCCTGGAACCAGCGGGGGGACAATGAG. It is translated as CAWNQRGDNE. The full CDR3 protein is CAWNQRGDNEQFF.

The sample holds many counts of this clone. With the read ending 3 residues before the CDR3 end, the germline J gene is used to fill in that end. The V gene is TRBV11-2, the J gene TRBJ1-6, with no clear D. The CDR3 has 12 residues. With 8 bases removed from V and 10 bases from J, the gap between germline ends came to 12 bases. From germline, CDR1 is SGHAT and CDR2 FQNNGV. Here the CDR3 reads CASGKSASPLHF. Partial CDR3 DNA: TGTGCCAGCGGAAAAAGCGCCTCACCC.

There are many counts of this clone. This CDR3 reads CSAPQQGNTEAFF. Partial CDR3 DNA: TGCAGTGCCCCACAACAGGGGAACACTGAA. This chain uses TRBV20-1 with TRBJ1-1, with D possibly being TRBD1 (6 bases). The observed sequence ends 3 residues before the CDR3 terminus, with the missing tail filled in from the germline J gene. V gave up 6 bases and J gave up 1 base, with 12 bases separating them. This CDR3 has 13 residues. Germline lookup yields CDR1 DFQATT and CDR2 SNEGSKA (reference sequence).

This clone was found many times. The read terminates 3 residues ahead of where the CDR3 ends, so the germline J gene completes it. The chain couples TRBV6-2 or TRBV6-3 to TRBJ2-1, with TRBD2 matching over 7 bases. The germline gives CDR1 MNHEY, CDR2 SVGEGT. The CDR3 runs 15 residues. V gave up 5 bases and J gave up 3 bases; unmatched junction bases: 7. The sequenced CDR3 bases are TGTGCCAGCAGTAGTCCCCGGGACTACTACAATGAG. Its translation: CASSSPRDYYNE. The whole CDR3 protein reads CASSSPRDYYNEQFF.

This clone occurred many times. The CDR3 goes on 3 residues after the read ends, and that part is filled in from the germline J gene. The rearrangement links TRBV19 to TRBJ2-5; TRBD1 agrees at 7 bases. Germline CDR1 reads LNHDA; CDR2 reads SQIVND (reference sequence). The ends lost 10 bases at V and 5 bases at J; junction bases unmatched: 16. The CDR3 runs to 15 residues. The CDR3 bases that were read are TGTGCCACCTCGGACAGGTGGGGTCTGGGGGAGACC. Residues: CATSDRWGLGET. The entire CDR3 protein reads CATSDRWGLGETQYF.

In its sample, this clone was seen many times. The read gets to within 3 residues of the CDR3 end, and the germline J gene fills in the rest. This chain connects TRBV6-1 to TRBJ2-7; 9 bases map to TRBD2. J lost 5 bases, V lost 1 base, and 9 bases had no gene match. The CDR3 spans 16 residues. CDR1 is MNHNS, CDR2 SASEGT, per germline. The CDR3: CASSEVLGTSMHEQYF. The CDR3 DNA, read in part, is TGTGCCAGCAGTGAAGTCCTCGGGACTAGCATGCACGAG.

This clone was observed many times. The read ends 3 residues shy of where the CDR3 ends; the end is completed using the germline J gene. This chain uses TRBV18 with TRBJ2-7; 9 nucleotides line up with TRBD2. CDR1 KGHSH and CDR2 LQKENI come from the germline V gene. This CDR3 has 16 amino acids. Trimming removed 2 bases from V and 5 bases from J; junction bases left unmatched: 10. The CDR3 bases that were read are TGTGCCAGCTCACCAATGGTTGGGACTAGCCAGGACGAG. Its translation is CASSPMVGTSQDE. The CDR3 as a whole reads CASSPMVGTSQDEQYF.

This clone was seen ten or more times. Here the CDR3 reads CSARGGTGGHYEQYF. The covered CDR3 bases are TGCAGTGCTAGAGGCGGTACGGGGGGACACTACGAG. The genes are TRBV20-1 and TRBJ2-7, with D maybe TRBD2 (7 bases). The read terminates 3 residues ahead of where the CDR3 ends, so the germline J gene completes it. The CDR3 loop spans 15 amino acids. Trimming cost V 1 base and J 3 bases, with 16 bases left between them. Germline V CDR1 and CDR2: DFQATT, SNEGSKA (reference sequence).

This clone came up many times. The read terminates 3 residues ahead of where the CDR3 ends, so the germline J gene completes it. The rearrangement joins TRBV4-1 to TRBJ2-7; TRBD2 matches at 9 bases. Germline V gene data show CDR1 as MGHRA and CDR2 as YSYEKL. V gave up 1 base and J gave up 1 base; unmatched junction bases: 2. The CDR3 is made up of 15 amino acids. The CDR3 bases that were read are TGCGCCAGCAGCCAAGGGACTAGCGCTTCCTACGAG. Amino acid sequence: CASSQGTSASYE. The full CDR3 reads CASSQGTSASYEQYF.

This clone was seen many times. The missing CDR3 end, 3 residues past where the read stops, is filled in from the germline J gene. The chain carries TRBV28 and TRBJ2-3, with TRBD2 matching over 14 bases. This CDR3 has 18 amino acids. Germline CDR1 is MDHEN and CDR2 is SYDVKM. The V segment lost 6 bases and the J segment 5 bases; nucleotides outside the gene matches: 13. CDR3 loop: CASSPNRLAGGPGDTQYF. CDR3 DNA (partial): TGTGCCAGCAGCCCTAACAGACTAGCGGGAGGGCCGGGAGATACG.

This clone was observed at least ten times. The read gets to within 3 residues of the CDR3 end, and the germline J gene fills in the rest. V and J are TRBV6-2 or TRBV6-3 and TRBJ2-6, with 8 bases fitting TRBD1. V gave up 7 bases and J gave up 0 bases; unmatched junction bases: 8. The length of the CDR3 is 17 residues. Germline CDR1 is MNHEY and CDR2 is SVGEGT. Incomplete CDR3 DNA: TGTGCCAGCATCGTAGGACAGGGCTACTCTGGGGCCAACGTC. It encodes CASIVGQGYSGANV. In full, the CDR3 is CASIVGQGYSGANVLTF.

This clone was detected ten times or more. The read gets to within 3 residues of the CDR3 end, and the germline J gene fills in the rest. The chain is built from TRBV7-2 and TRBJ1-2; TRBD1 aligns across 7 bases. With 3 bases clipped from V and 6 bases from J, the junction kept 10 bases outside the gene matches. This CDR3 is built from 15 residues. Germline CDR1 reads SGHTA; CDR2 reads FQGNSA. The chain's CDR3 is CASSFPAGGTDGYTF. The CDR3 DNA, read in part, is TGTGCCAGCAGCTTCCCGGCAGGGGGAACGGATGGC.

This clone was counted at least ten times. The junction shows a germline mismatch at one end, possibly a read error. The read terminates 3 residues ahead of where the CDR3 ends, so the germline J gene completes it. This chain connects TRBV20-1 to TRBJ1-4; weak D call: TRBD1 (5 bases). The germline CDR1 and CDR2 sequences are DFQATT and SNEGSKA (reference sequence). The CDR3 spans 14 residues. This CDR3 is CSARDRGVGEKLFF. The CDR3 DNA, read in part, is TGCAGTGCTCGAGACCGGGGGGTAGGGGAAAAA.

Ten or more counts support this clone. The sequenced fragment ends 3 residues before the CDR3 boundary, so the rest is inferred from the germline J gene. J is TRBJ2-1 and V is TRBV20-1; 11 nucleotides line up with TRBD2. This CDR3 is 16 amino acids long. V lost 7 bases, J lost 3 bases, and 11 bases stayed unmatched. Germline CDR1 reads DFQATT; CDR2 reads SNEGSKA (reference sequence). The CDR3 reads CSVFLLGTSGYNEQFF. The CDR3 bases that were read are TGCAGTGTTTTTCTTCTTGGGACTAGCGGCTACAATGAG.